A single sample is the source of the 7 T cell receptor beta chains below, sequenced in a study of T cell responses to AZD1222 COVID-19 vaccine. Sequencing used immunoSEQ multiplex PCR; TCRdb keeps in-frame clones, though not all of them. The sample includes around 110,000 clones, more than 85% of them seen just once. The specimen was peripheral blood, collected on day 0 of AZD1222 vaccination. The source is an adult in good health.

The chain links TRBV28 to TRBJ2-7; TRBD1 might be the D (5 bases). Trimming shortened V by 3 bases and J by 3 bases, and 18 bases separated the two germline ends. This CDR3 contains 16 residues. CDR1 is MDHEN, CDR2 SYDVKM, per germline. The CDR3 sequence is CASSLSGRVIYYEQYF. CDR3 sequence (DNA): TGTGCCAGCAGTTTGTCCGGCAGGGTGATCTACTACGAGCAGTACTTC.

This chain connects TRBV6-5 to TRBJ1-5; 11 nucleotides match TRBD1. CDR1 is MNHEY, CDR2 SVGAGI, per germline. This CDR3 spans 14 amino acids. V was pared by 5 bases and J by 7 bases, with 4 bases of the junction left unmatched. CDR3 DNA: TGTGCCAGCAGTCCTGGACAGGGGGCACAGCCCCAGCATTTT. Translation gives CASSPGQGAQPQHF.

As for this clone: Compared with germline, one end of the junction differs, possibly owing to a read error. The genes are TRBV25-1 and TRBJ2-5; 7 nucleotides agree with TRBD1. CDR3 length: 14 amino acids. The germline V gene has CDR1 MGHDK and CDR2 SYGVNS. The CDR3: CAGSERGQGETQYF. The CDR3 DNA reads as TGTGCCGGCAGTGAAAGGGGGCAGGGAGAGACCCAGTACTTC.

V gene TRBV6-1 combines with J gene TRBJ1-2, with D perhaps TRBD1 (5 bases). Germline loops: CDR1 MNHNS, CDR2 SASEGT. Trimming took 2 bases from V and 2 from J, leaving 6 bases between them. The CDR3 is 13 amino acids. The CDR3 sequence is CASSERDNYGYTF. The CDR3, as DNA: TGTGCCAGCAGTGAACGGGACAACTATGGCTACACCTTC.

This rearrangement joins TRBV7-2 to TRBJ1-2; no clear D. The CDR3 loop spans 14 amino acids. V gave up 1 base and J gave up 7 bases, with 13 bases separating them. CDR1 SGHTA and CDR2 FQGNSA come from the germline V gene. The CDR3 bases are TGTGCCAGCAGCTTAGTTGGCGTGGATGGTGGCTACACCTTC. Its translation: CASSLVGVDGGYTF.

The chain carries TRBV2 and TRBJ1-5; D not certain. The length of the CDR3 is 16 residues. Germline V gives CDR1 SNHLY, CDR2 FYNNEI. The V end lost 8 bases, the J end lost 4 bases, and 21 bases lay between the germline ends. The DNA of the CDR3 is TGTGCCAGCGAGGCGGTATGGCGGGAGCCTAATCAGCCCCAGCATTTT. It translates to CASEAVWREPNQPQHF.

This sequence joins TRBV9 and TRBJ1-2, with a possible D match to TRBD1 (5 bases). The CDR3 is 16 residues long. V lost 5 bases and J 6 bases, leaving 23 bases between the germline ends. CDR1 is SGDLS and CDR2 is YYNGEE in the germline V gene. Here the CDR3 reads CASRSPPGGKGDGYTF. The CDR3 coding sequence is TGTGCCAGCAGGTCCCCCCCCGGGGGAAAGGGAGATGGCTACACCTTC.